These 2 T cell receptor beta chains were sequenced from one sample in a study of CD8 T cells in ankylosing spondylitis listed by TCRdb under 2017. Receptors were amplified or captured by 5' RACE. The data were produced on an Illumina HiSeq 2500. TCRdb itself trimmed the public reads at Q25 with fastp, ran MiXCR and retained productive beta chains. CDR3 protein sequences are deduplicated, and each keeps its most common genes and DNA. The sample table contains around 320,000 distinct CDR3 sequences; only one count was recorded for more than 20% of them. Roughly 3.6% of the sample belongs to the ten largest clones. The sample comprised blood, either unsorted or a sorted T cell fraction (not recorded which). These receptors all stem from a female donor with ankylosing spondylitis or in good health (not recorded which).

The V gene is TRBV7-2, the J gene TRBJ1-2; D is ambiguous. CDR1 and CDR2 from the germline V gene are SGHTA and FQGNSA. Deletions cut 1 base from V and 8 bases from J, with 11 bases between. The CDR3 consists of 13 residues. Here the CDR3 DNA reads TGTGCCAGCAGCTTAGAGCCCTGGAGGGGCTACACCTTC. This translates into CASSLEPWRGYTF.

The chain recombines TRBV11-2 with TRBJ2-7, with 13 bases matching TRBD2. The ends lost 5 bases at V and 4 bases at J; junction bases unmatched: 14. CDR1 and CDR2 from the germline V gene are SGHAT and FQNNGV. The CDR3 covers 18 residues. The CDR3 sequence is CASSPRVGTSGALYEQYF. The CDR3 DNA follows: TGTGCCAGCAGCCCTAGGGTTGGGACTAGCGGGGCCTTGTACGAGCAGTACTTC.